One and the same sample provided the 18 T cell receptor beta chains below, sequenced in a study of monozygotic twins with inflammatory bowel disease. From its re-call of the 5' RACE reads, TCRdb lists each CDR3 protein once, without DNA. This table lists 200,000 to 250,000 distinct CDR3 sequences. Specimen: blood. The receptor source for this set is a human donor with ulcerative colitis or Crohn's disease, or a healthy co-twin of an affected twin (not recorded which).

The rearrangement links TRBV2 to TRBJ1-6. The length of the CDR3 is 14 residues. Germline lookup yields CDR1 SNHLY and CDR2 FYNNEI. This chain's CDR3 is CASSDVGLGSPLHF. Drawing the rest from reference TRBV2 and TRBJ1-6, the complete variable domain is EPEVTQTPSHQVTQMGQEVILRCVPISNHLYFYWYRQILGQKVEFLVSFYNNEISEKSEIFDDQFSVERPDGSNFTLKIRSTKLEDSAMYFCASSDVGLGSPLHFGNGTRLTVT.

The chain is built from TRBV19 and TRBJ2-1; no DNA is available, so the TRBD2 call from TCRdb remains unchecked. This CDR3 comprises 14 residues. CDR1 and CDR2 (germline): LNHDA, SQIVND (reference sequence). The CDR3 protein is CASKLAGSYNEQFF.

The rearrangement uses TRBV5-1 and TRBJ2-5. This CDR3 region has 13 residues. Germline assignment: CDR1 SGHRS and CDR2 YFSETQ. The CDR3 region is CASSLGAGETQYF.

The chain uses TRBV7-2 and TRBJ2-7. This CDR3 has 13 amino acids. Germline values: CDR1 SGHTA, CDR2 FQGNSA. The CDR3 region is CASSVTGLYEQYF.

The chain has TRBV19 and TRBJ2-3; the D call from TCRdb, TRBD1, cannot be confirmed without DNA. The germline gives CDR1 LNHDA, CDR2 SQIVND (reference sequence). The CDR3 totals 14 residues. The CDR3 loop is CASSRTGVTDTQYF.

The rearrangement joins TRBV19 to TRBJ2-3; TCRdb calls TRBD1, which cannot be checked without DNA. This CDR3 has 14 amino acids. Germline V gene lookup returns CDR1 LNHDA and CDR2 SQIVND (reference sequence). Here the CDR3 reads CATFDRGGPDTQYF.

The V call is TRBV29-1, the J call TRBJ2-3; checking the TCRdb D call of TRBD2 is not possible without DNA. The CDR3 loop spans 13 amino acids. Germline V gene sequence: CDR1 SQVTM, CDR2 ANQGSEA. The CDR3 is CSVGTRGTDTQYF.

The rearrangement links TRBV18 to TRBJ2-1; the D gene TCRdb calls, TRBD1, cannot be checked with no DNA. Germline CDR1 is KGHSH and CDR2 is LQKENI. This CDR3 is built from 17 residues. CDR3 sequence: CASSQPAGDVGINEQFF.

The chain uses TRBV5-1 and TRBJ2-1; TCRdb indicates TRBD1, and absent DNA this call remains unverified. The germline V gene has CDR1 SGHRS and CDR2 YFSETQ. The CDR3 extends over 13 amino acids. CDR3 amino acids: CASSPAPGGEQFF.

V usage is TRBV12-3 or TRBV12-4 and J usage is TRBJ1-2. This CDR3 spans 13 amino acids. CDR3 in amino acids: CASSSAKDYGYTF.

The genes are TRBV29-1 and TRBJ1-1. Germline values: CDR1 SQVTM, CDR2 ANQGSEA. The CDR3 has 11 residues. The CDR3 sequence is CSVDGRHEAFF.

The CDR3 here is CASSVAGRGTEAFF. The chain couples TRBV9 to TRBJ1-1; no DNA is available, so the TRBD1 call from TCRdb remains unchecked. The CDR3 length is 14 residues. CDR1 SGDLS and CDR2 YYNGEE come from the germline V gene.

The rearrangement joins TRBV18 to TRBJ2-7; TCRdb reports TRBD2, a call that lacks DNA to check it against. CDR1 and CDR2 from the germline V gene are KGHSH and LQKENI. The CDR3 loop spans 14 amino acids. The CDR3 loop is CASSPVLAGYEQYF.

The CDR3 spells CASSIPSGGTYNEQFF. The chain has TRBV19 and TRBJ2-1; TCRdb proposes TRBD2, but this gene call is untestable without DNA. CDR3 length: 16 residues. Germline assignment: CDR1 LNHDA and CDR2 SQIVND (reference sequence).

The chain uses TRBV7-6 and TRBJ2-4; TCRdb lists TRBD2, though no DNA is available to test this call. Looked up from germline, CDR1 is SGHVS and CDR2 is FNYEAQ. The CDR3 length is 14 residues. Here the CDR3 reads CASSLGSGINIQYF.

CDR3 residues: CASSLDEFSGNIQYF. V is TRBV11-2 and J is TRBJ2-4. Per the germline V gene, CDR1 is SGHAT and CDR2 is FQNNGV. The CDR3 loop spans 15 amino acids.

The J gene is TRBJ2-2, the V gene TRBV20-1; the D call of TRBD2 rests on TCRdb alone, since no DNA is present to check it. The CDR3 totals 12 residues. Germline V gives CDR1 DFQATT, CDR2 SNEGSKA (reference sequence). CDR3: CSVTRGGGELFF.

V and J are TRBV7-3 and TRBJ2-5; TCRdb's assignment of TRBD1 cannot be checked, as there is no DNA. The CDR3 totals 15 residues. Germline values: CDR1 SGHTA, CDR2 FQGTGA. The CDR3 loop reads CASSSTGTGEQTQYF. Looking up the rest from reference TRBV7-3 and TRBJ2-5 gives the full variable domain: GAGVSQTPSNKVTEKGKYVELRCDPISGHTALYWYRQSLGQGPEFLIYFQGTGAADDSGLPNDRFFAVRPEGSVSTLKIQRTERGDSAVYLCASSSTGTGEQTQYFGPGTRLLVL.